This T cell receptor beta chain was retrieved from a study of blood T cell repertoires in COVID-19. Whole-study context: Whether acute or convalescent, the COVID-19 samples came from the United States, Italy and Spain. From T cells, B-cell-depleted T cells, or PBMCs came the material, which was cDNA or gDNA.

The assay was immunoSEQ multiplex PCR, and TCRdb's table has in-frame clones only and misses some. The sample lists tens of thousands of clones, roughly nine tenths occurring once. The CDR3 has 15 amino acids. V lost 7 bases and J lost 1; bases outside the gene matches: 8. The V gene's germline CDR1 is SGHTS and CDR2 YDEGEE. The source material was peripheral blood. The source is a human donor in a cohort sampled during active COVID-19. V usage is TRBV5-8 and J usage is TRBJ2-3; 8 bases agree with TRBD1. This chain's CDR3 is CASGRTGSGTDTQYF. CDR3 nucleotide sequence: TGTGCCAGCGGCCGGACAGGGTCGGGCACAGATACGCAGTATTTT.